The clone carrying this T cell receptor (beta chain) has only a few counts. The antigen remains unidentified. This specimen comes from a study of blood T cells in healthy people across ages. The V and J ends lost 6 bases and 6 bases respectively, with 15 bases between them. Germline V gene data show CDR1 as SGHTA and CDR2 as FQGNSA. This CDR3 has 13 residues. It was with a sample-barcoded 5' primer and a J-beta primer mix that a second PCR of roughly 7 to 12 cycles was run. Every cDNA was tagged by a template-switch adaptor with 12 random nucleotides. A single record per CDR3 protein comes from TCRdb applying MiXCR to the 5' RACE reads. The sample carries hundreds of thousands of distinct CDR3 sequences, roughly 47% recorded once. Drawn from each donor were approximately 10 milliliters of peripheral blood. Findings and limits, study-wide: Diversity was estimated from one million T cells, and these estimates were considered underestimates. Older individuals had lower TCR beta diversity per million T cells (the decline was roughly linear).

The chain links TRBV7-2 to TRBJ2-7; D is unclear. The receptor's source is a woman aged 55-70 years in good health. Source material: blood. The CDR3 nucleotides read TGTGCCAGCAGTCAATACACCGCCGGCGAGCAGTACTTC. It specifies CASSQYTAGEQYF.